This TCR beta chain originates from a study of glioma-infiltrating T cells. Using RNA template, CDR3s of TCR alpha and beta were amplified with iRepertoire arm-PCR. TCRdb recomputed calls from the multiplex PCR reads with MiXCR, one row per CDR3 protein. This table holds about 200,000 distinct CDR3 sequences, 25% to 35% found once. The V gene's germline CDR1 is MNHEY and CDR2 SMNVEV (reference sequence). The CDR3 runs to 15 residues. V lost 3 bases to trimming and J lost 4 bases, with 12 bases between them. This clonotype was observed many times. The receptor's source is a human donor with low-grade glioma or glioblastoma, undergoing nonglioma brain surgery, or in good health (not recorded which). What was sequenced was glioma tissue, nonneoplastic brain tissue, or PBMCs (not recorded which). This sequence joins TRBV27 and TRBJ2-2; D might be TRBD2 (6 bases). The chain's CDR3 is CASSFDGRSTGELFF. The DNA of the CDR3 is TGTGCCAGCAGTTTCGACGGGAGAAGCACCGGGGAGCTGTTTTTT.